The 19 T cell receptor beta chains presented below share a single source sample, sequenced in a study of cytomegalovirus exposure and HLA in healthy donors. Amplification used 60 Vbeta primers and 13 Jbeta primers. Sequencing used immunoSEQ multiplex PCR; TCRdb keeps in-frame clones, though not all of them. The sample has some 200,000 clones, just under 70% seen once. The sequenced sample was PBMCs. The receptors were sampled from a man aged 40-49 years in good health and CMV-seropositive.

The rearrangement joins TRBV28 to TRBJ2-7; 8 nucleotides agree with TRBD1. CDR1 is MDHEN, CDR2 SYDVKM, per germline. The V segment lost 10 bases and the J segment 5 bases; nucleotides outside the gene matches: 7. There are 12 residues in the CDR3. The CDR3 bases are TGTGCCACCCGGACAGGGTCGCACGAGCAGTACTTC. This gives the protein CATRTGSHEQYF. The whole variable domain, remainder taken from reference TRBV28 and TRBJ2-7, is DVKVTQSSRYLVKRTGEKVFLECVQDMDHENMFWYRQDPGLGLRLIYFSYDVKMKEKGDIPEGYSVSREKKERFSLILESASTNQTSMYLCATRTGSHEQYFGPGTRLTVT.

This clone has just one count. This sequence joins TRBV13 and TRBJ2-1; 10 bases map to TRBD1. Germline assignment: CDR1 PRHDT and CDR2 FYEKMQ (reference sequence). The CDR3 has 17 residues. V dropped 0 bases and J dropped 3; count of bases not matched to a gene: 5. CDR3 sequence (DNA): TGTGCCAGCAGCTTAGGAGATGGGGACAGGGGCTACAATGAGCAGTTCTTC. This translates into CASSLGDGDRGYNEQFF.

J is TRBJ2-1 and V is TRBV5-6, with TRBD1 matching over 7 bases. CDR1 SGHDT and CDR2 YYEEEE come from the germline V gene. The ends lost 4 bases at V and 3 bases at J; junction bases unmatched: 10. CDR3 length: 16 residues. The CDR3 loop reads CASSPTGVVGYNEQFF. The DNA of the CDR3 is TGTGCCAGCAGCCCCACAGGGGTCGTTGGCTACAATGAGCAGTTCTTC.

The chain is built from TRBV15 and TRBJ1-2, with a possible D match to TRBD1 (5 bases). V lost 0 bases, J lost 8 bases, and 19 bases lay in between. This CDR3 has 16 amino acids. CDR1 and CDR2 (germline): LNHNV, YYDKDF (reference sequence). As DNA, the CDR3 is TGTGCCACCAGCAGAGATGCCGCGACAGTCAACTGGGGCTACACCTTC. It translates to CATSRDAATVNWGYTF.

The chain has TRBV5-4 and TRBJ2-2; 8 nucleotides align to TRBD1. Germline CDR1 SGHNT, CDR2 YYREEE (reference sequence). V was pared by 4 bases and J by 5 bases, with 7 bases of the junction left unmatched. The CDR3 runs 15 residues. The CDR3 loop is CASSTGQAQTGELFF. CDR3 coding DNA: TGTGCCAGCAGCACGGGACAGGCGCAAACCGGGGAGCTGTTTTTT.

CDR3 protein: CASSLSGRGLSYGYTF. CDR3 nucleotide sequence: TGTGCCAGTAGTCTTTCCGGGAGGGGACTTTCCTATGGCTACACCTTC. The chain employs TRBV19 and TRBJ1-2; the D gene is possibly TRBD1 (5 bases). V lost 5 bases to trimming and J lost 4 bases, with 20 bases between them. The CDR3 is 16 residues long. Per the germline V gene, CDR1 is LNHDA and CDR2 is SQIVND (reference sequence).

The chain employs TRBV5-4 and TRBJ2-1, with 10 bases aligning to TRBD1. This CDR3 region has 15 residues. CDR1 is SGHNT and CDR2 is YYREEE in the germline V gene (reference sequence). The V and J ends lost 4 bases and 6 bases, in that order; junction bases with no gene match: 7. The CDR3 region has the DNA TGTGCCAGCAGCCGCTGGACAGGGGGTGTCAATGAGCAGTTCTTC. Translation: CASSRWTGGVNEQFF.

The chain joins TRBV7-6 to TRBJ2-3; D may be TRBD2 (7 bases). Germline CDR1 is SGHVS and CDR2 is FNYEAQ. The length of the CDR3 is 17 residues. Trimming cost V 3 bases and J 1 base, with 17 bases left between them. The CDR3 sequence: CASSFSYPGGGTDTQYF. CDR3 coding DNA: TGTGCCAGCAGCTTCTCGTACCCGGGGGGCGGCACAGATACGCAGTATTTT.

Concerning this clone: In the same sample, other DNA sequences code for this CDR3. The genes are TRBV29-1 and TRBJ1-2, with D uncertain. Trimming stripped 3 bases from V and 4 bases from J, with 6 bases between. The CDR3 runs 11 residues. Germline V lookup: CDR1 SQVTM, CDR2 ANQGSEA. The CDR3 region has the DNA TGCAGCGTTGAGCGTTCCTATGGCTACACCTTC. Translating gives CSVERSYGYTF.

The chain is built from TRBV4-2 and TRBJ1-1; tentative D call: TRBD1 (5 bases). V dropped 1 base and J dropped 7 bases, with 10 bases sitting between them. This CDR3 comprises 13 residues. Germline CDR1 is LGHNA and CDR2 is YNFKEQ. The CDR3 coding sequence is TGTGCCAGCAGCCAAGTGCAGGGCAATGAAGCTTTCTTT. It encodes CASSQVQGNEAFF.

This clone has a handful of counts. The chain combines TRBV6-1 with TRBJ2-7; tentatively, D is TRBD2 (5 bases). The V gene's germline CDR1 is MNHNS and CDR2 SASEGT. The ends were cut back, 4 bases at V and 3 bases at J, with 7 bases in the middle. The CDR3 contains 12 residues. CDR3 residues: CASSVSVYEQYF. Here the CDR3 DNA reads TGTGCCAGCAGTGTTAGCGTCTACGAGCAGTACTTC.

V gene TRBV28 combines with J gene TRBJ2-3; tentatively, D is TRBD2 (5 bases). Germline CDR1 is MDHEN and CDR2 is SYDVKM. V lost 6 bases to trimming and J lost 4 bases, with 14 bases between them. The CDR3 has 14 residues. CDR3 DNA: TGTGCCAGCAGCCCCCGGGGATTGCCAGATACGCAGTATTTT. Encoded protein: CASSPRGLPDTQYF.

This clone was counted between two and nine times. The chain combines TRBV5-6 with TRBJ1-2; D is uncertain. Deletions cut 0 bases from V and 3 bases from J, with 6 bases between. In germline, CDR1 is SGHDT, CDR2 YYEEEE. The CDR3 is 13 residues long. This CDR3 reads CASSLASDYGYTF. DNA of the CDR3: TGTGCCAGCAGCTTGGCGTCCGACTATGGCTACACCTTC.

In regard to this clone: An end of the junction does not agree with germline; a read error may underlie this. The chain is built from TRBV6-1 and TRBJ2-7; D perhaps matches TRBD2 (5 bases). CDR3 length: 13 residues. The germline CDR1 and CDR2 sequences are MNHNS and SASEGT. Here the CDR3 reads CASSEGRDYEQYF. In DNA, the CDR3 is TGTGCCAGCAGCGAAGGACGGGACTACGAGCAGTACTTC.

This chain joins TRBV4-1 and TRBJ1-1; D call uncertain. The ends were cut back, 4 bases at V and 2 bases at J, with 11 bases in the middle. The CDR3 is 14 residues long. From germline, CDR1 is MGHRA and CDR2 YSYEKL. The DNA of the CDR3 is TGCGCCAGCAGCCGCCGGGGTGACAACACTGAAGCTTTCTTT. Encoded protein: CASSRRGDNTEAFF.

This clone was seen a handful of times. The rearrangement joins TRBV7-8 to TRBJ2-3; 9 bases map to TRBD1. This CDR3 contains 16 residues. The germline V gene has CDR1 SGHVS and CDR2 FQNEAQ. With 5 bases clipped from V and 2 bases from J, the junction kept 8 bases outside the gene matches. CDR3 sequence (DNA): TGTGCCAGCAGCGCGGACAGGGGCCTCTTCACAGATACGCAGTATTTT. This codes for CASSADRGLFTDTQYF.

CDR3 sequence reads: CASSPRGTVTDTQYF. DNA for the CDR3: TGCGCCAGCAGCCCCCGGGGGACAGTCACAGATACGCAGTATTTT. This rearrangement joins TRBV5-1 to TRBJ2-3; weak D call: TRBD1 (7 bases). Germline lookup yields CDR1 SGHRS and CDR2 YFSETQ. The CDR3 consists of 15 residues. V lost 4 bases and J 2 bases, leaving 14 bases between the germline ends.

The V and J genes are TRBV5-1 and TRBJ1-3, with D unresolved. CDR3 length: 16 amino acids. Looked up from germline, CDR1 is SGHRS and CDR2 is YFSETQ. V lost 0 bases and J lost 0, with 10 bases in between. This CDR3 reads CASSLGLSSSGNTIYF. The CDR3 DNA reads TGCGCCAGCAGCTTGGGTCTGAGTAGCTCTGGAAACACCATATATTTT.

CDR3 coding DNA: TGTGCCAGTAGTCTCCAGGACAGGGGTTTCCACGAGCAGTACTTC. Translating gives CASSLQDRGFHEQYF. The V and J genes are TRBV19 and TRBJ2-5; 9 bases align to TRBD1. The last part of the DNA fits TRBJ2-7 better; the J call may be wrong. Germline V lookup: CDR1 LNHDA, CDR2 SQIVND (reference sequence). The CDR3 is 15 amino acids.